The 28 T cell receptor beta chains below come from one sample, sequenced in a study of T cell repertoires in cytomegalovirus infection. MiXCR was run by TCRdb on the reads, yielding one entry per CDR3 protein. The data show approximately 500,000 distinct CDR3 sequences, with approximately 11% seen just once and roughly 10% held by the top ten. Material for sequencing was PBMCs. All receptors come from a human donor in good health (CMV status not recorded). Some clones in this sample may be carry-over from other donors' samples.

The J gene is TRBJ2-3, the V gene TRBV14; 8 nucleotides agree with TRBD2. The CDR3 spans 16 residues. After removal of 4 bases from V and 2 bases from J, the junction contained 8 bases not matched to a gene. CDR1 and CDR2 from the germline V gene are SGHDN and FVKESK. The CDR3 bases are TGTGCCAGCAGCCCTTGGACTAGCCGACTCACAGATACGCAGTATTTT. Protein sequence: CASSPWTSRLTDTQYF.

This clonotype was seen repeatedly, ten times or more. CDR3 in DNA: TGTGCCACCAGACCGGGACAGAAATACGAGCAGTACTTC. Its protein product is CATRPGQKYEQYF. The chain has TRBV7-9 and TRBJ2-7, with 7 bases fitting TRBD1. Per the germline V gene, CDR1 is SEHNR and CDR2 is FQNEAQ (reference sequence). With 10 bases clipped from V and 4 bases from J, the junction kept 10 bases outside the gene matches. This CDR3 contains 13 residues.

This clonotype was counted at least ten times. CDR3: CSARDPGGAAFGGQFF. CDR3 coding DNA: TGCAGTGCTAGAGACCCGGGGGGCGCTGCCTTCGGTGGGCAGTTCTTC. The genes are TRBV20-1 and TRBJ2-1, with D possibly TRBD2 on 7 matching bases. Germline V gives CDR1 DFQATT, CDR2 SNEGSKA (reference sequence). CDR3 length: 16 amino acids. Deletions cut 0 bases from V and 12 bases from J, with 24 bases between.

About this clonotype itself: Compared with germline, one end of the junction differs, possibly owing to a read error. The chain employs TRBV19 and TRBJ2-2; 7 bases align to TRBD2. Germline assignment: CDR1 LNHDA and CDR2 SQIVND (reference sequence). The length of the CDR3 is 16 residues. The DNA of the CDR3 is TGTGCCAGTATTCCGAGGGCGGGAGATAACACCGGGGACCTGTTTTTT. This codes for CASIPRAGDNTGDLFF.

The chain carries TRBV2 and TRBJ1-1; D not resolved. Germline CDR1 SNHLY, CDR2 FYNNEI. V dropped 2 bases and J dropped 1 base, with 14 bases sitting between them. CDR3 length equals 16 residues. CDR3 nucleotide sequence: TGTGCCAGCAGTGAATATCGGAGGAGCTGGAACACTGAAGCTTTCTTT. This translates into CASSEYRRSWNTEAFF.

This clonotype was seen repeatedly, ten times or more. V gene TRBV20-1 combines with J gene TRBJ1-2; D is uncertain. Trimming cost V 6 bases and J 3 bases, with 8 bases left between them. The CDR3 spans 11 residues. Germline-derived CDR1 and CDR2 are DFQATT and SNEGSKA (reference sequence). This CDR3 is CSAEGDYGYTF. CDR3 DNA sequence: TGCAGTGCCGAGGGTGACTATGGCTACACCTTC.

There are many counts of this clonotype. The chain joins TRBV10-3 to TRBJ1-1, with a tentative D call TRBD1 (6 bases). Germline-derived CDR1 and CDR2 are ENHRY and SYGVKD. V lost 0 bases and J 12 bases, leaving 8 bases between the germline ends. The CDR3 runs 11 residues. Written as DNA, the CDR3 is TGTGCCATCAGTGAGTCGGGGGCACCTTTCTTT. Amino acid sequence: CAISESGAPFF.

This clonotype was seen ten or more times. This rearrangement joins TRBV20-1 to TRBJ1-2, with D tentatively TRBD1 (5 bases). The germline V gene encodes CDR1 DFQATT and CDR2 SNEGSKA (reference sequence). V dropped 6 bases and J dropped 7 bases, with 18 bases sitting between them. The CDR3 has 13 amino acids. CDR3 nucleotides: TGCAGTGCCCAAACCAGGGACGGGAGTGGCTACACCTTC. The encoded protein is CSAQTRDGSGYTF.

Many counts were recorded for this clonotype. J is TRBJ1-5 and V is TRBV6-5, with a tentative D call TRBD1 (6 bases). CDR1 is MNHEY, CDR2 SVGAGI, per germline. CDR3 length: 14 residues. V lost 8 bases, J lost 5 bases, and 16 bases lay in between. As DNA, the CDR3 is TGTGCCAGCGGACCCGGGGGCGGCTATCAGCCCCAGCATTTT. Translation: CASGPGGGYQPQHF.

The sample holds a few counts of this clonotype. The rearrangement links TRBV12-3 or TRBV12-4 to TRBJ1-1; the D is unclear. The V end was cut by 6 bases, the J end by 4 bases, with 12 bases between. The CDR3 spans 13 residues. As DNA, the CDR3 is TGTGCCAGCAGGCCCGCCATAGGCACTGAAGCTTTCTTT. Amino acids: CASRPAIGTEAFF.

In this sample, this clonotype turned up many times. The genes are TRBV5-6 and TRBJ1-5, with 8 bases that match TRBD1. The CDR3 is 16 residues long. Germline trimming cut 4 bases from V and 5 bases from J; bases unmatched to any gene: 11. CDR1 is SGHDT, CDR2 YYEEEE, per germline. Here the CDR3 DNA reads TGTGCCAGCAGCCCGGGGACAGGTCGGGGGGATCAGCCCCAGCATTTT. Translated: CASSPGTGRGDQPQHF.

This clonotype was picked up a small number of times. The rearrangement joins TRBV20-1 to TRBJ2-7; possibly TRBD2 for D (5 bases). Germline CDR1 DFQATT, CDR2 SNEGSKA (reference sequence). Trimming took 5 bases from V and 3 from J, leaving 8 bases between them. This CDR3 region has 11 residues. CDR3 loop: CSALAGYEQYF. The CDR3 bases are TGCAGTGCTCTTGCGGGCTACGAGCAGTACTTC.

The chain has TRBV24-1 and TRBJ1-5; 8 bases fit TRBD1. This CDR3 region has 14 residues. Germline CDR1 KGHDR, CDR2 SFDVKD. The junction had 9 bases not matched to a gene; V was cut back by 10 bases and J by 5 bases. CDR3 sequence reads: CATRTGRDDQPQHF. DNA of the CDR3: TGTGCCACAAGGACAGGGAGGGATGATCAGCCCCAGCATTTT.

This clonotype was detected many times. The CDR3 loop is CASSPEGKDEQYF. Here the CDR3 DNA reads TGTGCCAGCAGCCCCGAAGGGAAGGACGAGCAGTACTTC. This chain joins TRBV7-9 and TRBJ2-7; D is unclear. The CDR3 covers 13 residues. Germline assignment: CDR1 SEHNR and CDR2 FQNEAQ (reference sequence). V was shortened by 5 bases and J by 5 bases, with 13 bases between the two germline ends.

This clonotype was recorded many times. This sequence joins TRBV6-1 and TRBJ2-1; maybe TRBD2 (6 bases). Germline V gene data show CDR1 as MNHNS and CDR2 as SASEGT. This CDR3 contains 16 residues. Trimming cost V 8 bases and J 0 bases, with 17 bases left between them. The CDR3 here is CASGAGRKSSYNEQFF. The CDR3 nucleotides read TGTGCCAGCGGGGCGGGACGTAAAAGCTCCTACAATGAGCAGTTCTTC.

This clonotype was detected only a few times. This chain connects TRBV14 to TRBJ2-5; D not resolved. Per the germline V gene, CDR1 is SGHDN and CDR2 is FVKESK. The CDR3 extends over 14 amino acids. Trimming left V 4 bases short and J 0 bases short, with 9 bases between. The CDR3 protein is CASSPTLYQETQYF. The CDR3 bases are TGTGCCAGCAGCCCGACCTTGTACCAAGAGACCCAGTACTTC.

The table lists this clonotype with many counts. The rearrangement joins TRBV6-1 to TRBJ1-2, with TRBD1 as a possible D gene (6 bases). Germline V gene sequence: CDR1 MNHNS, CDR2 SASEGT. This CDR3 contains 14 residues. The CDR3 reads CAIGWTANFYGYTF. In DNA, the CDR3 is TGTGCAATCGGCTGGACAGCCAATTTCTATGGCTACACCTTC.

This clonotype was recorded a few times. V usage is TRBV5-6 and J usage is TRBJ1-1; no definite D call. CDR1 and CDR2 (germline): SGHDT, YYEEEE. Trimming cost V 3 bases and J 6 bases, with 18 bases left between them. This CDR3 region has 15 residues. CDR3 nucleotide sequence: TGTGCCAGCAGCTCCTGGAGACACGGCTTACCTGAAGCTTTCTTT. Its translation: CASSSWRHGLPEAFF.

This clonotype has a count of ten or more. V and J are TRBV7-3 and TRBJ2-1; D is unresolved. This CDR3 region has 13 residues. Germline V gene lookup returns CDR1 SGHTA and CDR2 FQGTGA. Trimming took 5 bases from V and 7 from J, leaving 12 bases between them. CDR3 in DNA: TGTGCCAGCAGCCCGGACCGTAGGAATGAGCAGTTCTTC. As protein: CASSPDRRNEQFF.

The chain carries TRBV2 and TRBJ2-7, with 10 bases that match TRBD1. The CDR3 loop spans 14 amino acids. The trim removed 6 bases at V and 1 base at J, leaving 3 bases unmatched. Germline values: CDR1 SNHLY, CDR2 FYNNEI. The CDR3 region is CASRGDRGSYEQYF. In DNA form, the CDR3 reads TGTGCCAGCAGGGGGGACAGGGGTTCCTACGAGCAGTACTTC.

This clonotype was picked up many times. The CDR3 sequence is CASSATGPAVEQYF. DNA of the CDR3: TGTGCCAGCAGTGCAACGGGCCCGGCGGTCGAGCAGTACTTC. The gene calls are TRBV6-6 and TRBJ2-7, with D unclear. The germline V gene has CDR1 MNHNY and CDR2 SVGAGI (reference sequence). The CDR3 consists of 14 residues. V shed 5 bases and J shed 6 bases, with 17 bases lying between them.

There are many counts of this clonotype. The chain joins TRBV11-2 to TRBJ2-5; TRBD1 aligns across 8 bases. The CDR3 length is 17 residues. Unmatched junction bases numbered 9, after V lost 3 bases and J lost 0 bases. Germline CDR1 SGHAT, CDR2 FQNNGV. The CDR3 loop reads CASSLGRGRRYQETQYF. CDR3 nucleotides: TGTGCCAGCAGCTTGGGCAGGGGGCGTAGGTACCAAGAGACCCAGTACTTC. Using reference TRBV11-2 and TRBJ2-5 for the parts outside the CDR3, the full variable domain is EAGVAQSPRYKIIEKRQSVAFWCNPISGHATLYWYQQILGQGPKLLIQFQNNGVVDDSQLPKDRFSAERLKGVDSTLKIQPAKLEDSAVYLCASSLGRGRRYQETQYFGPGTRLLVL.

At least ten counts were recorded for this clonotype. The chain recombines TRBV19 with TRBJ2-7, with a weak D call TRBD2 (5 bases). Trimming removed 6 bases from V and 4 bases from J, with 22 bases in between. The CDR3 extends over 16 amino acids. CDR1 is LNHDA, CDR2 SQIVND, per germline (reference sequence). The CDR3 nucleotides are TGTGCCAGTAGATCTGCAGCTGCACGGGGTATATACGAGCAGTACTTC. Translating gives CASRSAAARGIYEQYF.

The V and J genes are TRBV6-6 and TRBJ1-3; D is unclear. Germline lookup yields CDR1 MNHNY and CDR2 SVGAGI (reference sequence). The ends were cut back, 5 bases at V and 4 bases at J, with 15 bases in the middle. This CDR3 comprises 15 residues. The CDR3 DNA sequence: TGTGCCAGCAGTCCACGCCTGGCAGCCGGAAACACCATATATTTT. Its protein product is CASSPRLAAGNTIYF.

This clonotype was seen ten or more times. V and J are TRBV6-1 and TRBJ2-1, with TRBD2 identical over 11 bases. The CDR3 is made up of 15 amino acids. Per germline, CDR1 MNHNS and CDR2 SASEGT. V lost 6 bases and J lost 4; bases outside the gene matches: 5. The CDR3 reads CASSITSGGYNEQFF. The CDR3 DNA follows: TGTGCCAGCAGCATTACTAGCGGGGGATACAATGAGCAGTTCTTC.

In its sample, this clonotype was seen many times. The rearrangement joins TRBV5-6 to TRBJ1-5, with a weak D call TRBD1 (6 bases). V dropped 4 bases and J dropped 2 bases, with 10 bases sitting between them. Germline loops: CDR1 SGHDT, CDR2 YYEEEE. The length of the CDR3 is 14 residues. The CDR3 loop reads CASSRGQGNQPQHF. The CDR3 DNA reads TGTGCCAGCAGCCGGGGGCAGGGCAATCAGCCCCAGCATTTT.

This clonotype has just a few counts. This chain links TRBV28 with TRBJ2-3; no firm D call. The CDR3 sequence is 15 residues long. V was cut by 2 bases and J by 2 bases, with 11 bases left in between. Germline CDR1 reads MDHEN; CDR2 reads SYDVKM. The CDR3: CASSLNRIDTDTQYF. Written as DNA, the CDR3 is TGTGCCAGCAGTTTAAACAGAATCGACACAGATACGCAGTATTTT.

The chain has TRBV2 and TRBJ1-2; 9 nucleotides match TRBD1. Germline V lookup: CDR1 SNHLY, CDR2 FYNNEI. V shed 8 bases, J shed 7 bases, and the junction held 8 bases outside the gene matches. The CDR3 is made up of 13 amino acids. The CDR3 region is CASAGQGDLGYTF. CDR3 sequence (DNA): TGTGCCAGCGCGGGACAGGGCGATCTTGGCTACACCTTC.